This T cell receptor beta chain was identified in a study of cytomegalovirus exposure and HLA in healthy donors. The PCR made use of 60 Vbeta and 13 Jbeta primers. The repertoire was sequenced with immunoSEQ multiplex PCR; TCRdb's copy has only in-frame clones and lacks some. The sample gives some 90,000 clones, about 74% of which show up once; less than 4% is in the top ten. Trimming cost V 5 bases and J 7 bases, with 20 bases left between them. The CDR3 is 15 residues long. Germline V CDR1 and CDR2: MNHNS, SASEGT. The sequencing input was PBMCs. The chain carries TRBV6-1 and TRBJ2-5; D unclear. This TCR was recovered from a man aged 35 to 55 in good health and CMV-seronegative. The CDR3 DNA reads TGTGCCAGCAGTCTCTTCCGGCCCCCTGCAGGGACCCAGTACTTC. It translates to CASSLFRPPAGTQYF.